This section outlines one T cell receptor (beta chain) sequence together with its context. Its specificity is unknown. Assay: immunoSEQ multiplex PCR; the TCRdb copy retains only in-frame clones and omits some. The sample contains about 100,000 clones, 89% of which appear only once. This sample was taken from a study of OX40 agonist ivuxolimab in advanced cancers. Across the study: Those enrolled were roughly 85% male, with a mean age of about 66 years and ages from about 20 to 85. Study-level points and caveats: Circulating CD4+ and CD8+ T cells showed clonal expansion by week 6 at 0.1 to 3.0 mg/kg. Compared with CD4+, CD8+ T cells on average had more expanded clones.

Trimming took off 4 bases at V and 4 bases at J, with 19 bases between the two ends. The CDR3 totals 16 residues. CDR1 and CDR2 from the germline V gene are LGHNA and YNFKEQ. The V gene is TRBV4-2, the J gene TRBJ1-2; TRBD1 is a possible D gene (6 bases). The clonotype comes from an adult with an advanced solid tumor such as melanoma, head and neck, liver or kidney cancer. The sequencing here drew on CD4+ or CD8+ T cells sorted from blood, taken in a trial of the OX40 agonist ivuxolimab. CDR3 region: CASSPSDSAFAYGYTF. CDR3 DNA: TGTGCCAGCAGCCCGTCGGACAGCGCCTTTGCCTATGGCTACACCTTC.